The clone carrying this TCR beta chain was seen at least ten times. The entry originates in a study of T cells in Graves' hyperthyroidism and ophthalmopathy. Study in general: Initial diagnosis, before any treatment, was when peripheral blood was collected.

Amplified TCR beta CDR3 regions derived from RNA transcripts. TCR CDR3 underwent first-round RT-PCR with the HTBI primer set. TCRdb fed the multiplex PCR reads into MiXCR, producing one record per CDR3 protein. The sample shows 250,000 to 300,000 distinct CDR3 sequences, around a fifth of them seen only once. Trimming removed 3 bases from V and 3 bases from J; junction bases left unmatched: 8. Germline-derived CDR1 and CDR2 are MDHEN and SYDVKM. CDR3 length: 16 amino acids. The rearrangement joins TRBV28 to TRBJ2-7, with 10 positions matching TRBD1. Sequenced sample: blood. The sequence was collected from a man aged 45-65 years with Graves' ophthalmopathy. The CDR3 region has the DNA TGTGCCAGCAGTTTCTTGGGACAGGGGAAAATCTACGAGCAGTACTTC. It is translated as CASSFLGQGKIYEQYF.